This TCR beta chain is from a study of beta chain features in type 1 diabetes. Isolation of CD4+ naive, central memory, regulatory and stem cell-like memory cells was achieved by sorting via CD45RO/CCR7/CD25/CD127/CD95/CD27. Each population that was sorted was more than 98% pure. Reverse transcribing all isolated RNA meant expressed TCRB transcripts were sequenced. The method was immunoSEQ multiplex PCR; TCRdb's version includes in-frame clones alone and lacks a portion of them. Here the sample spans some 700,000 clones, about an eighth being singletons. This clone was seen a few times. Its antigen is unknown. Germline values: CDR1 SEHNR, CDR2 FQNEAQ (reference sequence). V trimming: 7 bases; J trimming: 6 bases; junction bases outside the gene matches: 11. This CDR3 is 16 amino acids long. Findings and caveats of the study: Across all four CD4+ subsets, people with type 1 diabetes showed modestly shorter TCRB CDR3s.

Sequencing input: naive CD4+ T cells from blood. The source of this sequence is a man younger than 30 with type 1 diabetes. V is TRBV7-9 and J is TRBJ2-5, with 13 nucleotides matching TRBD2. The CDR3 loop reads CASTYSGTSGVQTQYF. Written as DNA, the CDR3 is TGTGCCAGCACCTACTCCGGGACTAGCGGGGTGCAGACCCAGTACTTC.